This T cell receptor (beta chain) was recorded in a study of regulatory T cells in long-lasting Graves disease. iRepertoire HTBI primers and Arm-PCR of CDR3 regions built TCR beta libraries. TCRdb independently ran MiXCR on the multiplex PCR reads; one entry per CDR3 protein. The table lists 530,000 or so distinct CDR3 sequences, about 16% of them singletons, with more than 10% in the top ten. This clonotype has more than one count but fewer than ten. There are 16 residues in the CDR3. The germline gives CDR1 MNHNS, CDR2 SASEGT. V shed 7 bases and J 4 bases; nucleotides not matched to a gene: 13. Time point: newly diagnosed GD, antithyroid drugs for less than 3 months. PBMC-extracted RNA yielded the TCR library. This sample also belongs to another study, concerning T cells in Graves' hyperthyroidism and ophthalmopathy.

The TCR sequence derives from a young man with Graves disease. The sequencing here drew on peripheral blood mononuclear cells (PBMCs), taken at new diagnosis, from a patient treated with antithyroid drugs. This chain joins TRBV6-1 and TRBJ1-1, with 9 bases that match TRBD1. The CDR3 region has the DNA TGTGCCAGCACGTTGGGACAGGGTCAAAGTGGCACTGAAGCTTTCTTT. It yields the protein CASTLGQGQSGTEAFF.